In its sample, the clone carrying this T cell receptor (beta chain) was seen a few times. The CDR3 contains 16 residues. CDR1 SGHDT and CDR2 YYEEEE come from the germline V gene. V lost 0 bases and J 10 bases, leaving 17 bases between the germline ends. Using immunoSEQ multiplex PCR, the repertoire was profiled, and TCRdb retains in-frame clones only, with some absent. The sample carries 150,000 to 200,000 clones, approximately 90% recorded once. The data were obtained in a study of blood T cell repertoires in COVID-19. Study-wide context: Sites across the United States, Italy and Spain contributed samples from acute and convalescent COVID-19. Sources were T cells, B-cell-depleted T cells, or PBMCs; the material itself was cDNA or gDNA.

This TCR was recovered from a man aged 40-49 years with active or convalescent COVID-19. The specimen was peripheral blood. The chain has TRBV5-6 and TRBJ1-6; a possible D gene is TRBD1 (6 bases). The CDR3 protein is CASSLGRQGLYSPLHF. The CDR3 nucleotides read TGTGCCAGCAGCTTGGGAAGGCAGGGGTTGTACTCACCCCTCCACTTT.